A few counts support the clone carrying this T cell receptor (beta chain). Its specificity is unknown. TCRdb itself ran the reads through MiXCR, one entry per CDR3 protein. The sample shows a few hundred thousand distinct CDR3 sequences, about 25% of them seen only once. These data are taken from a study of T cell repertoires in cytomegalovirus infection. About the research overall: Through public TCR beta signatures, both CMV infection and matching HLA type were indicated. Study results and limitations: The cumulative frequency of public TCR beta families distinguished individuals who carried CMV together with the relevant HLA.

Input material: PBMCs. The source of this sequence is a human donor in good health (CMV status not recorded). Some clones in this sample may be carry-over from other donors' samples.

CDR3 in DNA: TGTGCCAGCAGTGTCACCGCTAATGAGCAGTTCTTC. Protein product: CASSVTANEQFF. The rearrangement uses TRBV2 and TRBJ2-1; D is undetermined. Germline loops: CDR1 SNHLY, CDR2 FYNNEI. The CDR3 runs to 12 residues. The V end was cut by 4 bases, the J end by 7 bases, with 8 bases between.